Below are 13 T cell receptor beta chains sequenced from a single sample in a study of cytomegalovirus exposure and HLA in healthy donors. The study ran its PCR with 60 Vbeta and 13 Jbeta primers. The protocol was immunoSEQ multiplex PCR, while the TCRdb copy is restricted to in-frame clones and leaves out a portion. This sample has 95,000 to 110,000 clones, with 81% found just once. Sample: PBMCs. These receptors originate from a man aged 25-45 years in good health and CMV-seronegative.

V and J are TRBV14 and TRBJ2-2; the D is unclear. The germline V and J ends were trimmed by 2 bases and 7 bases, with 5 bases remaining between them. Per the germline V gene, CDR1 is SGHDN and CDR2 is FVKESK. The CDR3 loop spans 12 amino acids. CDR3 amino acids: CASSQSGGELFF. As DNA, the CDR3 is TGTGCCAGCAGCCAATCCGGCGGGGAGCTGTTTTTT.

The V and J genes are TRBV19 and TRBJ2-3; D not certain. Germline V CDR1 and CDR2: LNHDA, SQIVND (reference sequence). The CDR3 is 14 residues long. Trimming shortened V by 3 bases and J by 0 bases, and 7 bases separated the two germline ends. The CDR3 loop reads CASSIDTSTDTQYF. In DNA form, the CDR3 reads TGTGCCAGTAGTATTGACACGAGCACAGATACGCAGTATTTT.

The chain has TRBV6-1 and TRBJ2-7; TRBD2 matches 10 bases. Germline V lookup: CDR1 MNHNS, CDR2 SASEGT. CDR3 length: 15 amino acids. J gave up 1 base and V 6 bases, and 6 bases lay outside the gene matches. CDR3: CASRREGLASYEQYF. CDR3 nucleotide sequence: TGTGCCAGCAGGAGGGAGGGACTAGCGTCCTACGAGCAGTACTTC.

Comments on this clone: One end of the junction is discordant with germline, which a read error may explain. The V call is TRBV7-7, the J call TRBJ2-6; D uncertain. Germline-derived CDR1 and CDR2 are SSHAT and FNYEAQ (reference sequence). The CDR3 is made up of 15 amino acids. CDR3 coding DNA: TGTGCTAGCAGCTTAGGCGTCTCTGGGGCCAACGTCCTGACTTTC. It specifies CASSLGVSGANVLTF.

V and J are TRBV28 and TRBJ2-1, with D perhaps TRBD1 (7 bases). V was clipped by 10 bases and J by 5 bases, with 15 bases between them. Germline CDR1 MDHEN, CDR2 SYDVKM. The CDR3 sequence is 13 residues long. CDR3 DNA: TGTGCCAACCGGGCAGGGGGGAACAATGAGCAGTTCTTC. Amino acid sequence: CANRAGGNNEQFF.

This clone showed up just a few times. The CDR3 reads CASSQAAGFDQPQHF. CDR3 DNA sequence: TGCGCCAGCAGCCAAGCAGCAGGGTTCGATCAGCCCCAGCATTTT. The chain combines TRBV4-1 with TRBJ1-5; possibly TRBD1 for D (5 bases). V lost 1 base and J 5 bases, leaving 12 bases between the germline ends. The germline V gene encodes CDR1 MGHRA and CDR2 YSYEKL. CDR3 length equals 15 residues.

The CDR3 spells CASSHPRKTSANTGELFF. The DNA of the CDR3 is TGCGCCAGCAGCCATCCCAGGAAGACTAGCGCGAACACCGGGGAGCTGTTTTTT. The genes are TRBV4-1 and TRBJ2-2, with 8 bases fitting TRBD2. The CDR3 length is 18 residues. CDR1 and CDR2 (germline): MGHRA, YSYEKL. V lost 3 bases, J lost 0 bases, and 9 bases stayed unmatched.

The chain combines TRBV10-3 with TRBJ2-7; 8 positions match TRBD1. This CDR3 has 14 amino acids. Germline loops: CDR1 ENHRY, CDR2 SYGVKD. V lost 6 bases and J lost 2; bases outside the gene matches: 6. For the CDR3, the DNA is TGTGCCATCAGCTCCGGGACAGGAGCCTACGAGCAGTACTTC. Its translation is CAISSGTGAYEQYF.

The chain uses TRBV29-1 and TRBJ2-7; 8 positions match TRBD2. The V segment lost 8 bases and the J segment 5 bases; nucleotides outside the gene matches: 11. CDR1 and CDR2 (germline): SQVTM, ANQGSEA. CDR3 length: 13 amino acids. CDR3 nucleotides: TGCAGCCCCCCCGGGGGGGATAACGACGAGCAGTACTTC. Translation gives CSPPGGDNDEQYF.

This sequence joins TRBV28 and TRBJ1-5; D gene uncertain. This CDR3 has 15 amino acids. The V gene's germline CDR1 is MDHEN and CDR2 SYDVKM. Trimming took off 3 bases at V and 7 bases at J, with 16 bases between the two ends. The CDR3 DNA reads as TGTGCCAGCAGTTTTTTTCTCGGGGATGGCCAGCCCCAGCATTTT. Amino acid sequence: CASSFFLGDGQPQHF.

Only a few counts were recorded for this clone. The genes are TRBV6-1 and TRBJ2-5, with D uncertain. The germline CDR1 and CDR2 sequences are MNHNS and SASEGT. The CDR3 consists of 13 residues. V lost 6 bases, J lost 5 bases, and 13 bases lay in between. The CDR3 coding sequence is TGTGCCAGCAGAGAAATAGACTGGGAGACCCAGTACTTC. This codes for CASREIDWETQYF.

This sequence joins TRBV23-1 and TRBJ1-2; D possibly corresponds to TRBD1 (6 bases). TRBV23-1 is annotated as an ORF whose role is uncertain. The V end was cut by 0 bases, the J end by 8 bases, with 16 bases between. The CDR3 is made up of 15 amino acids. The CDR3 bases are TGCGCCAGCAGTCAATCGAACAGGGCTGTTGCGGGCTACACCTTC. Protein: CASSQSNRAVAGYTF.

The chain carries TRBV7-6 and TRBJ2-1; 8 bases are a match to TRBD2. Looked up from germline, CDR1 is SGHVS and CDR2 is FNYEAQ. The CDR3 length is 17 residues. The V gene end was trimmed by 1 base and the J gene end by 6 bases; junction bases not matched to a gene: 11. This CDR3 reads CASSLVGGSGGRNEQFF. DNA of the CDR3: TGTGCCAGCAGCTTAGTAGGAGGGAGCGGGGGCCGCAATGAGCAGTTCTTC.